The 10 T cell receptor beta chains given below trace back to one sample, sequenced in a study of early T cells in non-severe SARS-CoV-2 infection. TCRdb itself ran the 5' RACE reads through MiXCR, one entry per CDR3 protein. In the table there are 65,000 to 75,000 distinct CDR3 sequences, 4.6% of which are singletons. The input for sequencing was whole blood, taken at baseline. The receptors here all came from an adult who was a healthcare worker with PCR-confirmed SARS-CoV-2 infection or an uninfected control (not recorded which). The donor label of this sample is uncertain.

The rearrangement joins TRBV11-3 to TRBJ2-3; D ambiguous. V lost 5 bases and J 5 bases, leaving 14 bases between the germline ends. The CDR3 spans 14 residues. Germline V gene data show CDR1 as SGHNT and CDR2 as YENEEA. The CDR3 coding sequence is TGTGCCAGCAGCCAAGGAGCAAAGGGAGATACGCAGTATTTT. Its protein is CASSQGAKGDTQYF.

A few counts support this clonotype. The chain employs TRBV14 and TRBJ1-3, with D possibly being TRBD1 (5 bases). This CDR3 is 15 amino acids long. The V end was cut by 3 bases, the J end by 3 bases, with 12 bases between. Germline loops: CDR1 SGHDN, CDR2 FVKESK. CDR3 amino acids: CASSHTGGLGNTIYF. The CDR3 DNA reads as TGTGCCAGCAGCCATACTGGGGGTCTTGGAAACACCATATATTTT.

CDR3 in DNA: TGTGCCAGCAGCTTAATGGGCCGGAACACCGGGGAGCTGTTTTTT. Its translation is CASSLMGRNTGELFF. The chain recombines TRBV7-3 with TRBJ2-2, with D unresolved. V shed 1 base and J shed 1 base, with 7 bases lying between them. CDR1 and CDR2 from the germline V gene are SGHTA and FQGTGA. The CDR3 consists of 15 residues.

As concerns this clonotype: A much larger clone differs from this one at a single base, so this may be a read error. The rearrangement links TRBV6-2 or TRBV6-3 to TRBJ2-7; no clear D gene. Deletions cut 7 bases from V and 0 bases from J, with 16 bases between. The CDR3 runs to 15 residues. Germline V gene sequence: CDR1 MNHEY, CDR2 SVGEGT. The CDR3 DNA is TGTGCCAGCACCAAGACGACCTGGAGCTCCTACGAGCAGTACTTC. This gives the protein CASTKTTWSSYEQYF.

This clonotype was detected ten times or more. The V and J genes are TRBV28 and TRBJ2-3; a weak D match, TRBD2 (6 bases). The CDR3 totals 14 residues. Germline V gene sequence: CDR1 MDHEN, CDR2 SYDVKM. V gave up 7 bases and J gave up 4 bases, with 15 bases separating them. In DNA form, the CDR3 reads TGTGCCAGCAACGGAGGAACTAGCCCAGATACGCAGTATTTT. Protein: CASNGGTSPDTQYF.

This clonotype was seen a few times. The chain is built from TRBV5-6 and TRBJ2-7; either TRBD1 or TRBD2 may fit D (5 bases each). Germline loops: CDR1 SGHDT, CDR2 YYEEEE. The CDR3 consists of 14 residues. Trimming removed 1 base at V and 3 bases at J, with 11 bases between. CDR3 DNA: TGTGCCAGCAGCTTGTGGGGGTTAGTCTACGAGCAGTACTTC. Its translation: CASSLWGLVYEQYF.

This clonotype was seen ten or more times. The J gene is TRBJ1-4, the V gene TRBV19, with D maybe TRBD1 (6 bases). This CDR3 contains 14 residues. CDR1 LNHDA and CDR2 SQIVND come from the germline V gene (reference sequence). The ends were cut back, 5 bases at V and 8 bases at J, with 15 bases in the middle. For the CDR3, the DNA is TGTGCCAGTAGTTTCGGGGGGACACCCGAAAAACTGTTTTTT. Residues: CASSFGGTPEKLFF.

Ten or more counts support this clonotype. The chain uses TRBV6-2 or TRBV6-3 and TRBJ2-5, with D perhaps TRBD1 (5 bases). This CDR3 region has 11 residues. The V end lost 6 bases, the J end lost 3 bases, and 5 bases lay between the germline ends. Germline lookup yields CDR1 MNHEY and CDR2 SVGEGT. The CDR3: CASSREETQYF. The DNA of the CDR3 is TGTGCCAGCAGCAGGGAAGAGACCCAGTACTTC.

This clonotype has just a few counts. The rearrangement links TRBV28 to TRBJ1-5; the D gene is possibly TRBD1 (5 bases). The germline V gene has CDR1 MDHEN and CDR2 SYDVKM. The CDR3 length is 15 residues. The V end was cut by 6 bases, the J end by 4 bases, with 16 bases between. CDR3 residues: CASSRTGETNQPQHF. In DNA form, the CDR3 reads TGTGCCAGCAGCCGCACGGGGGAAACTAATCAGCCCCAGCATTTT.

This clonotype was detected ten times or more. Here the CDR3 DNA reads TGTGCCAGCAGTTACTCGAGCAGTACGGGTCCCTTCACAGATACGCAGTATTTT. Residues: CASSYSSSTGPFTDTQYF. J is TRBJ2-3 and V is TRBV6-5; D remains unclear. CDR1 is MNHEY, CDR2 SVGAGI, per germline. This CDR3 spans 18 amino acids. With 0 bases removed from V and 2 bases from J, the gap between germline ends came to 18 bases.